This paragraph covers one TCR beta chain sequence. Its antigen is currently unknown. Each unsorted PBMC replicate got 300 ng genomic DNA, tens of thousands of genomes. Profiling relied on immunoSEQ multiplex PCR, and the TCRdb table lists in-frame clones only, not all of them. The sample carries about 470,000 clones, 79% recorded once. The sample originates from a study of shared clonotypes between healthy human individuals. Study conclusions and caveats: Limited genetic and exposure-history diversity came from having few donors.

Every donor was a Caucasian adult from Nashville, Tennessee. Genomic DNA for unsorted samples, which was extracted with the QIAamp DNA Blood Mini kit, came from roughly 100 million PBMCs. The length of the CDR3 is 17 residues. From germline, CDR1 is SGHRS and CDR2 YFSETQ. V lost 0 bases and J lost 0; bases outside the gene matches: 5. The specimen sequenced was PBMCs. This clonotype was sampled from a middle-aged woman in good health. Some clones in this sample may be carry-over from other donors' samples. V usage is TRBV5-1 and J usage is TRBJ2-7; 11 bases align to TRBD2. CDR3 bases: TGCGCCAGCAGCTTGGGGGGACTAGCGGACAGCTCCTACGAGCAGTACTTC. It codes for CASSLGGLADSSYEQYF.